One sample yielded the 13 T cell receptor beta chains listed below, sequenced in a study of Graves' ophthalmopathy and Graves' hyperthyroidism. Amplified material comprised TCR beta CDR3 regions derived from RNA transcripts. A first-round RT-PCR used HTBI primers, followed by a second-round multiplex PCR. TCRdb reanalysed the multiplex PCR reads using MiXCR and keeps one entry per CDR3 protein. Seen here are about 700,000 distinct CDR3 sequences, roughly two fifths observed once, and the top ten hold 35% to 55%. The sequenced material came from peripheral blood. The receptors were sampled from an adult man with Graves' ophthalmopathy.

Concerning this clonotype: The junction and the germline gene differ at one end; a read error may be behind it. CDR3 DNA: TGTGCCAGCAGCCCAGGGCTCCCCTACGGGCAGTACTTC. Translating it yields CASSPGLPYGQYF. The chain uses TRBV11-2 and TRBJ2-7; possible D gene TRBD1, 5 bases. Germline-derived CDR1 and CDR2 are SGHAT and FQNNGV. The CDR3 extends over 13 amino acids.

The V gene is TRBV11-2, the J gene TRBJ1-1; no definite D call. The germline V and J ends were trimmed by 4 bases and 11 bases, with 17 bases remaining between them. Germline CDR1 reads SGHAT; CDR2 reads FQNNGV. The CDR3 runs 13 residues. CDR3 in DNA: TGTGCCAGCAGCTCGACACTTACCCCCTCCGCTTTCTTT. Translating gives CASSSTLTPSAFF.

DNA of the CDR3: TGTGCCAGCAGTTTGCAAGGGTGGAGCTCTGGAAACACCATATATTTT. Translation gives CASSLQGWSSGNTIYF. J is TRBJ1-3 and V is TRBV12-3 or TRBV12-4; unclear D gene. The CDR3 has 16 residues. V dropped 3 bases and J dropped 0 bases, with 12 bases sitting between them.

This clonotype was picked up a small number of times. This sequence joins TRBV15 and TRBJ2-7; 8 bases are shared with TRBD1. From germline, CDR1 is LNHNV and CDR2 YYDKDF (reference sequence). After removal of 1 base from V and 7 bases from J, the junction contained 15 bases not matched to a gene. CDR3 length: 17 amino acids. CDR3 region: CATSRGVSGQGAKEQYF. The CDR3 DNA follows: TGTGCCACCAGCAGAGGGGTCTCGGGGCAGGGGGCAAAGGAGCAGTACTTC.

This clonotype turned up a few times. This rearrangement joins TRBV25-1 to TRBJ1-4; tentative D call: TRBD1 (5 bases). This CDR3 contains 13 residues. Germline assignment: CDR1 MGHDK and CDR2 SYGVNS. V lost 6 bases and J 4 bases, leaving 9 bases between the germline ends. This CDR3 reads CASRDINNEKLFF. The CDR3 DNA reads TGTGCCAGCAGGGACATTAATAATGAAAAACTGTTTTTT.

This rearrangement joins TRBV6-5 to TRBJ1-1, with D hard to call. Germline V gene sequence: CDR1 MNHEY, CDR2 SVGAGI. This CDR3 contains 14 residues. V gave up 8 bases and J gave up 4 bases, with 17 bases separating them. CDR3 nucleotide sequence: TGTGCCAGCTCTTACGGGTCGTCCCTCACTGAAGCTTTCTTT. This sequence encodes CASSYGSSLTEAFF.

This clonotype has more than one count but fewer than ten. V gene TRBV19 combines with J gene TRBJ1-1; D remains ambiguous. V lost 9 bases, J lost 0 bases, and 17 bases lay in between. This CDR3 region has 15 residues. Germline V gene lookup returns CDR1 LNHDA and CDR2 SQIVND (reference sequence). CDR3 in DNA: TGTGCCAGCCGCCTAGAAGGCTCTATGAACACTGAAGCTTTCTTT. This gives the protein CASRLEGSMNTEAFF.

About this clonotype: This may stem from a read error, because a much larger clone lies one nucleotide away. The V call is TRBV11-1, the J call TRBJ1-1; weak D call: TRBD1 (6 bases). The CDR3 is 16 amino acids. Per the germline V gene, CDR1 is SGHAT and CDR2 is FQDESV (reference sequence). V lost 6 bases, J lost 1 base, and 18 bases lay in between. This CDR3 is CASRSTGRLANTEAFF. The CDR3 DNA follows: TGTGCCAGCAGATCCACAGGGAGGTTGGCGAACACTGAAGCTTTCTTT. Filled out from reference TRBV11-1 and TRBJ1-1, the complete variable domain reads EAEVAQSPRYKITEKSQAVAFWCDPISGHATLYWYRQILGQGPELLVQFQDESVVDDSQLPKDRFSAERLKGVDSTLKIQPAELGDSAMYLCASRSTGRLANTEAFFGQGTRLTVV.

The rearrangement links TRBV7-2 to TRBJ2-5; TRBD2 matches 8 bases. J was trimmed by 5 bases and V by 7 bases; bases with no gene match: 12. CDR1 is SGHTA, CDR2 FQGNSA, per germline. This CDR3 is 15 amino acids long. The DNA of the CDR3 is TGTGCCAGCACCCGGACAGCGGGGGTAGTGGAGACCCAGTACTTC. Translation: CASTRTAGVVETQYF.

In this sample, this clonotype turned up a few times. The chain links TRBV4-3 to TRBJ1-2, with D uncertain. Germline values: CDR1 LGHNA, CDR2 YSLEER. This CDR3 has 14 residues. V dropped 5 bases and J dropped 7 bases, with 17 bases sitting between them. CDR3 bases: TGCGCCAGCAGCGATCTCGTGGGGTCGGGTGGCTACACCTTC. It yields the protein CASSDLVGSGGYTF.

The rearrangement links TRBV5-8 to TRBJ2-5, with a tentative D call TRBD1 (6 bases). V was pared by 2 bases and J by 2 bases, with 13 bases between. CDR3 length equals 15 residues. Germline loops: CDR1 SGHTS, CDR2 YDEGEE. The DNA of the CDR3 is TGTGCCAGCAGCTTTGAGGGGACACCGCAAGAGACCCAGTACTTC. Encoded protein: CASSFEGTPQETQYF. Full variable domain (rest looked up from reference TRBV5-8 and TRBJ2-5): EAGVTQSPTHLIKTRGQQATLRCSPISGHTSVYWYQQALGLGLQFLLWYDEGEERNRGNFPPRFSGRQFPNYSSELNVNALELEDSALYLCASSFEGTPQETQYFGPGTRLLVL.

A single count supports this clonotype. V is TRBV10-2 and J is TRBJ1-5; the D gene is possibly TRBD1 (6 bases). The CDR3 is 15 amino acids. V gave up 0 bases and J gave up 5 bases, with 11 bases separating them. Germline assignment: CDR1 WSHSY and CDR2 SAAADI. CDR3 protein: CASSESGQLYQPQHF. The CDR3 nucleotides are TGCGCCAGCAGTGAGTCAGGACAGTTATATCAGCCCCAGCATTTT.

J is TRBJ1-3 and V is TRBV11-2; no reliable D call. V was clipped by 5 bases and J by 0 bases, with 11 bases between them. The CDR3 contains 15 residues. CDR1 and CDR2 (germline): SGHAT, FQNNGV. As DNA, the CDR3 is TGTGCCAGCAGCCCGGCCGGCAACTCTGGAAACACCATATATTTT. Its protein product is CASSPAGNSGNTIYF. The full variable domain, completed using reference TRBV11-2 and TRBJ1-3, is EAGVAQSPRYKIIEKRQSVAFWCNPISGHATLYWYQQILGQGPKLLIQFQNNGVVDDSQLPKDRFSAERLKGVDSTLKIQPAKLEDSAVYLCASSPAGNSGNTIYFGEGSWLTVV.